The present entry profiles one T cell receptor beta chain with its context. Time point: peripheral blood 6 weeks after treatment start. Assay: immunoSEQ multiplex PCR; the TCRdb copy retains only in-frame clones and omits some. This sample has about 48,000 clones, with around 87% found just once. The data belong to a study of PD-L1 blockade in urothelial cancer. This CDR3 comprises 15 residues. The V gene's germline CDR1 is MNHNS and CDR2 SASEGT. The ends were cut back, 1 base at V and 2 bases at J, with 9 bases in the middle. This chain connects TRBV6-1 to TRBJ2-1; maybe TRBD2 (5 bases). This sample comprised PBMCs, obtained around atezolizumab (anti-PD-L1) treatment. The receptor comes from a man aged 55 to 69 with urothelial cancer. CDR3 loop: CASSEDPGTYNEQFF. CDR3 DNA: TGTGCCAGCAGTGAAGATCCGGGGACCTACAATGAGCAGTTCTTC.